The source of this T cell receptor (beta chain) is a study of cytomegalovirus exposure and HLA in healthy donors. PCR involved 60 Vbeta and 13 Jbeta primers. Sequencing used immunoSEQ multiplex PCR; TCRdb keeps in-frame clones, though not all of them. The profile covers around 170,000 clones, with roughly 78% appearing a single time and approximately 0.73% taken by the ten largest. CDR3 length: 14 residues. Germline-derived CDR1 and CDR2 are SGHVS and FNYEAQ. Trimming took 2 bases from V and 5 from J, leaving 10 bases between them. The sequencing input was PBMCs. J is TRBJ1-5 and V is TRBV7-6, with D perhaps matching TRBD1 (6 bases). The clonotype comes from a woman aged 40 to 49 in good health and CMV-seronegative. Here the CDR3 reads CASSLSGDHQPQHF. The DNA of the CDR3 is TGTGCCAGCAGCTTATCAGGGGACCATCAGCCCCAGCATTTT.